A selection of T cell receptor beta chains follows, all from one sample in a study of T cells in Graves' hyperthyroidism and ophthalmopathy. TCRdb re-analysed the multiplex PCR reads in MiXCR, keeping a single row per CDR3 protein. In the table there are over 500,000 distinct CDR3 sequences, 46% of which are singletons. The sequenced sample was peripheral blood or thyroid tissue (not recorded which). These receptors were obtained from an adult woman with Graves' disease, either hyperthyroidism or ophthalmopathy (not recorded which). CDR3s include the opening cysteine and the closing phenylalanine or tryptophan.

>TRBV28
CASSTGPGGPQHF
>TRBV20-1
CSANGVSGANVLTF
>TRBV7-8
CASSPGTSGANVLTF
>TRBV2
CASRGQPNTEASF
>TRBV29-1
CSGGQLGTEAFF
>TRBV10-3
CASGSGAETQYF
>TRBV10-3
CAISGAASNQPQHF
>TRBV2
CASSEMSPGGTYGYTF
>TRBV2
CASKTGWTEFSGANVLTF
>TRBV20-1
CSASRREDRETQYF
>TRBV10-3
CAISGTGDQPQHF
>TRBV20-1
CSSPGGYGYTF
>TRBV6-5
CASKTVRDIDTEAFF
>TRBV19
CASSESSVDQPQHF
>TRBV7-9
CASSFLGQGQPGANVLTF
>TRBV7-9
CASSLEAGPYEQYF
>TRBV20-1
CSARDSGRAVGELFF
>TRBV29-1
CSPGGGGNEQYF
>TRBV29-1
CSVPTSGRSNEQYF
>TRBV3-1
CASSLTSGGGQPHHF
>TRBV29-1
CSDAGTGRETQYF
>TRBV10-3
CAIGQANTGELFF
>TRBV29-1
CSVEGGPDYEQYF
>TRBV15
CATSRAPSVLDQPQHF
>TRBV20-1
CSALSGVSNSPLHF
>TRBV2
CASSGTGQQPQHF
>TRBV28
CASSLWSGWDQPQHF
>TRBV15
CATSRDGQGPYEQYF